This note documents a single T cell receptor beta chain sequence. The antigen remains unidentified. The length of the CDR3 is 12 residues. The germline V gene has CDR1 SGHTA and CDR2 FQGNSA. Generation of TCR beta cDNA was performed by 5'RACE template switching incorporating UMIs. From the 5' RACE reads, TCRdb lists one entry per CDR3 protein and no DNA. The sample's table shows some 280,000 distinct CDR3 sequences. The data were obtained in a study of T cells expressing NK-cell markers. Study-wide background: Cells sorted as CD3+CD56+NKG2C+, CD3+CD56+NKG2C- and CD3+CD56-NKG2C+ T cells supplied the TCR beta repertoires. Seven donors tested HCMV-seropositive and one tested seronegative among the eight sequenced.

Study-wide points: Nothing established the HCMV specificity of expanded NKG2C+ T cell clones.

The chain is built from TRBV7-2 and TRBJ2-1; TCRdb lists TRBD1, though no DNA is available to test this call. The sample comprised blood T cells: a sorted CD56 or NKG2C T cell subset, CD4+ or CD8+ T cells, or bulk PBMC T cells (not recorded which). The origin of this receptor is a man between 18 and 29 years old in good health. CDR3 amino acids: CASSLGQTQQFF. The full variable domain, its missing parts supplied by reference TRBV7-2 and TRBJ2-1, is GAGVSQSPSNKVTEKGKDVELRCDPISGHTALYWYRQSLGQGLEFLIYFQGNSAPDKSGLPSDRFSAERTGGSVSTLTIQRTQQEDSAVYLCASSLGQTQQFFGPGTRLTVL.